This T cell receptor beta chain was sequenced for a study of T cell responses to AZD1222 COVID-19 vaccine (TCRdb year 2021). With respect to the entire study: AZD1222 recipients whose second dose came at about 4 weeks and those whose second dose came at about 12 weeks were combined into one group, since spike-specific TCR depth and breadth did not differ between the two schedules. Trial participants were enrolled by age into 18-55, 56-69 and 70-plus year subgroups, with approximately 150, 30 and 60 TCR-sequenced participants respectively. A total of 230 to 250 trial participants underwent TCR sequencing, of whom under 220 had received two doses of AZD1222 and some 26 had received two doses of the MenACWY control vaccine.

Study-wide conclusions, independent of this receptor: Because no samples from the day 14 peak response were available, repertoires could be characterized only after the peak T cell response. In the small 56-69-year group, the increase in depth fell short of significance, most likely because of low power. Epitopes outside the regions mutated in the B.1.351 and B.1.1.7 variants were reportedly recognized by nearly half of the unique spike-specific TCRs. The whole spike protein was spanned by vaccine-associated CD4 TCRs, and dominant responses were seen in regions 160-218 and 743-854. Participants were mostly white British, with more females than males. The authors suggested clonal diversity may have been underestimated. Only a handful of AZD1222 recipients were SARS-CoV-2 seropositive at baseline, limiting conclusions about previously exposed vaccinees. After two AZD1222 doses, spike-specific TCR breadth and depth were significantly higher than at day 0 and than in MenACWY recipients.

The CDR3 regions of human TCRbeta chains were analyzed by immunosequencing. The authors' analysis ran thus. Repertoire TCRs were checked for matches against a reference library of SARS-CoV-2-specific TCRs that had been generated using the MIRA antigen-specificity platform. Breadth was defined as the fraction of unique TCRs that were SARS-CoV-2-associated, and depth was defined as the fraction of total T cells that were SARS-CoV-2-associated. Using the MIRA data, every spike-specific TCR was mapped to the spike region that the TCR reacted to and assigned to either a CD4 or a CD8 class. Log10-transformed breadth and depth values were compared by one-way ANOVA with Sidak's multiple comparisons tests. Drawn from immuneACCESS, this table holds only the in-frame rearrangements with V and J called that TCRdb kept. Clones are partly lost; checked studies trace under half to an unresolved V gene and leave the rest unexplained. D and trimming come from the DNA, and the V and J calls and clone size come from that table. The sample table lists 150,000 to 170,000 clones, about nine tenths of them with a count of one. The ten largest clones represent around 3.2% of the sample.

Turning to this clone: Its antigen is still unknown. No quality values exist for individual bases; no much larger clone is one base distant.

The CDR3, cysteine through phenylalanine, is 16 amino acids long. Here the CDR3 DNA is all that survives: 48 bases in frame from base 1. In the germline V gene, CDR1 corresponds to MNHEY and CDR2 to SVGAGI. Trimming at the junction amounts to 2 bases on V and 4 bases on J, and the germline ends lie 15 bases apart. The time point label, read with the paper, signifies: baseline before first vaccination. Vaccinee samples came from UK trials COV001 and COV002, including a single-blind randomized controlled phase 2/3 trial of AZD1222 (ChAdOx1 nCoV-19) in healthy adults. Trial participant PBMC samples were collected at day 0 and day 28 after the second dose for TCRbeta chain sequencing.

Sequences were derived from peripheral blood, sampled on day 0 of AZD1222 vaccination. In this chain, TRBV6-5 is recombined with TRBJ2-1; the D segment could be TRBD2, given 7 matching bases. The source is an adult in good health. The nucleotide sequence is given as TGTGCCAGCAGTTACCGGGAGGCAGGGGAATACAATGAGCAGTTCTTC. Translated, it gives CASSYREAGEYNEQFF.